Below, 2 T cell receptor beta chains from the same sample are listed, as sequenced in a study of Ad26.COV2.S vaccination and SARS-CoV-2 variants. As for treatment: some 20 received Ad26.COV2.S at low or high dose, single or two shots; about 5 received placebo; per-sample allocation not given. Sampling occurred on day 63 after the first vaccine or placebo injection. Assay: immunoSEQ multiplex PCR; the TCRdb copy retains only in-frame clones and omits some. The sample lists 300,000 to 400,000 clones, 85% occurring once. The source was peripheral blood, collected in a trial of Ad26.COV2.S vaccine versus placebo. The receptors here all came from a person between 18 and 59 years old who received the Ad26.COV2.S COVID-19 vaccine or a placebo.

This sequence joins TRBV30 and TRBJ1-4, with 7 positions matching TRBD1. The V gene's germline CDR1 is GTSNPN and CDR2 SVGIG (reference sequence). The CDR3 consists of 15 residues. The junction had 5 bases not matched to a gene; V was cut back by 4 bases and J by 0 bases. CDR3 DNA: TGTGCCTGGACACAGGGGCCCCCAACTAATGAAAAACTGTTTTTT. Residues: CAWTQGPPTNEKLFF.

V and J are TRBV27 and TRBJ1-3; D not certain. Trimming left V 4 bases short and J 0 bases short, with 13 bases between. CDR1 is MNHEY and CDR2 is SMNVEV in the germline V gene (reference sequence). The CDR3 is 16 amino acids. This CDR3 reads CASSSSIYYSGNTIYF. As DNA, the CDR3 is TGTGCCAGCAGTTCCAGCATCTACTACTCTGGAAACACCATATATTTT.